The source of this TCR beta chain is a study of blood T cell repertoires in COVID-19. The CDR3 runs to 13 residues. Germline V gene lookup returns CDR1 MGHDK and CDR2 SYGVNS. V gave up 4 bases and J gave up 1 base, with 7 bases separating them. Assay: immunoSEQ multiplex PCR; the TCRdb copy retains only in-frame clones and omits some. Altogether some 300,000 clones are present, more than 75% being singletons, with the ten largest covering 2% to 2.5%. The chain uses TRBV25-1 and TRBJ1-2, with D unresolved. The source material was PBMCs or T cells enriched from blood (not recorded which). The receptor's source is a woman aged 55-70 years in a cohort exposed to, infected with or recovered from COVID-19 (not recorded which). In nucleotides, the CDR3 is TGTGCCAGCAGTGCCACATATAACTATGGCTACACCTTC. Translating it yields CASSATYNYGYTF.